The T cell receptor (beta chain) described here comes from a study of blood T cells in healthy people across ages. Germline loops: CDR1 SGHNT, CDR2 YYREEE (reference sequence). Trimming took 1 base from V and 9 from J, leaving 5 bases between them. The CDR3 spans 12 residues. A second PCR of roughly 7 to 11 cycles used a sample-barcoded 5' primer and a J-beta primer mix. In TCRdb, the 5' RACE reads were re-called with MiXCR into one record per CDR3 protein. The table has nearly 800,000 distinct CDR3 sequences, about 56% seen once. The gene calls are TRBV5-4 and TRBJ1-6; weak D call: TRBD1 (5 bases). This sequence was found in a man in his forties in good health. Source material: blood. This chain's CDR3 is CASSLRGSPLHF. CDR3 in DNA: TGTGCCAGCAGCTTGAGGGGTTCACCCCTCCACTTT.